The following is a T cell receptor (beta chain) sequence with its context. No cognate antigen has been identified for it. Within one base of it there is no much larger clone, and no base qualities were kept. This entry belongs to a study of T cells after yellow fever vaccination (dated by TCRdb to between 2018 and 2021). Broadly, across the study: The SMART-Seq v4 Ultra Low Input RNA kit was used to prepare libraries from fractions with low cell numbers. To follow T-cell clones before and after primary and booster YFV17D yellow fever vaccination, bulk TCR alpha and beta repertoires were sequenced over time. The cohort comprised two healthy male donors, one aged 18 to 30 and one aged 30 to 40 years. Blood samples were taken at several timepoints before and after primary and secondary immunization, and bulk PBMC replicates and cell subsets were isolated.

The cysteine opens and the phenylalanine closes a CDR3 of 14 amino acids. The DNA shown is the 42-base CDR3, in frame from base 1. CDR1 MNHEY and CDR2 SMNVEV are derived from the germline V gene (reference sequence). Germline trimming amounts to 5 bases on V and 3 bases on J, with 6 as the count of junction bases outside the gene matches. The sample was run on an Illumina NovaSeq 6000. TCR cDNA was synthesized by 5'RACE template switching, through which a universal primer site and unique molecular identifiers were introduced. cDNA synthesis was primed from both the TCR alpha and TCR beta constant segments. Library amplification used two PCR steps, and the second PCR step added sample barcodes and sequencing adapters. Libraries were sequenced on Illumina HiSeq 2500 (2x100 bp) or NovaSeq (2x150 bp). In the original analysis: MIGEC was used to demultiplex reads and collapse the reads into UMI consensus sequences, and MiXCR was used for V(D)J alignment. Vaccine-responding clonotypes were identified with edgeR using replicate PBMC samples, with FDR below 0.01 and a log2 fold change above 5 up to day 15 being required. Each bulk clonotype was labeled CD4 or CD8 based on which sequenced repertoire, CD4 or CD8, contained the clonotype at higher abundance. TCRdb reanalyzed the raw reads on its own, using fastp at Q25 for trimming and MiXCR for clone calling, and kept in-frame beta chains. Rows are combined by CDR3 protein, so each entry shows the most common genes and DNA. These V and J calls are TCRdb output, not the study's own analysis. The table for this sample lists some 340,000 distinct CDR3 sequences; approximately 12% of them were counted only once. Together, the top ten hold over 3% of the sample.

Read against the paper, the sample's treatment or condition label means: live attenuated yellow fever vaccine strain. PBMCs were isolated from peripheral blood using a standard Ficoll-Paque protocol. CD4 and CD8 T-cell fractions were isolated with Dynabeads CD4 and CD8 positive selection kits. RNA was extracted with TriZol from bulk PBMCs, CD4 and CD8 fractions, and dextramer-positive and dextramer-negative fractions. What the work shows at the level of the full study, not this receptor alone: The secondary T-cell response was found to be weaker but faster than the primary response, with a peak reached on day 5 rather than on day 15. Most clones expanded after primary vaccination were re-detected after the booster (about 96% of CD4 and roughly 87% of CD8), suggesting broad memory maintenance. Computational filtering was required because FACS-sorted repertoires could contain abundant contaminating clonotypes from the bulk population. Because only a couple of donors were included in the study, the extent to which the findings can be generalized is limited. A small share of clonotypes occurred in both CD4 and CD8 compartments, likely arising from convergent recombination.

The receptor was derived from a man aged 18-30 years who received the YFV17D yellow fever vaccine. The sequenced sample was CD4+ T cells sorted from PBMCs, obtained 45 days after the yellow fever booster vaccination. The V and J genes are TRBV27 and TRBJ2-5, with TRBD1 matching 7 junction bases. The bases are TGTGCCAGCAGTACCCGGGACAGAGAAGAGACCCAGTACTTC. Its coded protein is CASSTRDREETQYF.